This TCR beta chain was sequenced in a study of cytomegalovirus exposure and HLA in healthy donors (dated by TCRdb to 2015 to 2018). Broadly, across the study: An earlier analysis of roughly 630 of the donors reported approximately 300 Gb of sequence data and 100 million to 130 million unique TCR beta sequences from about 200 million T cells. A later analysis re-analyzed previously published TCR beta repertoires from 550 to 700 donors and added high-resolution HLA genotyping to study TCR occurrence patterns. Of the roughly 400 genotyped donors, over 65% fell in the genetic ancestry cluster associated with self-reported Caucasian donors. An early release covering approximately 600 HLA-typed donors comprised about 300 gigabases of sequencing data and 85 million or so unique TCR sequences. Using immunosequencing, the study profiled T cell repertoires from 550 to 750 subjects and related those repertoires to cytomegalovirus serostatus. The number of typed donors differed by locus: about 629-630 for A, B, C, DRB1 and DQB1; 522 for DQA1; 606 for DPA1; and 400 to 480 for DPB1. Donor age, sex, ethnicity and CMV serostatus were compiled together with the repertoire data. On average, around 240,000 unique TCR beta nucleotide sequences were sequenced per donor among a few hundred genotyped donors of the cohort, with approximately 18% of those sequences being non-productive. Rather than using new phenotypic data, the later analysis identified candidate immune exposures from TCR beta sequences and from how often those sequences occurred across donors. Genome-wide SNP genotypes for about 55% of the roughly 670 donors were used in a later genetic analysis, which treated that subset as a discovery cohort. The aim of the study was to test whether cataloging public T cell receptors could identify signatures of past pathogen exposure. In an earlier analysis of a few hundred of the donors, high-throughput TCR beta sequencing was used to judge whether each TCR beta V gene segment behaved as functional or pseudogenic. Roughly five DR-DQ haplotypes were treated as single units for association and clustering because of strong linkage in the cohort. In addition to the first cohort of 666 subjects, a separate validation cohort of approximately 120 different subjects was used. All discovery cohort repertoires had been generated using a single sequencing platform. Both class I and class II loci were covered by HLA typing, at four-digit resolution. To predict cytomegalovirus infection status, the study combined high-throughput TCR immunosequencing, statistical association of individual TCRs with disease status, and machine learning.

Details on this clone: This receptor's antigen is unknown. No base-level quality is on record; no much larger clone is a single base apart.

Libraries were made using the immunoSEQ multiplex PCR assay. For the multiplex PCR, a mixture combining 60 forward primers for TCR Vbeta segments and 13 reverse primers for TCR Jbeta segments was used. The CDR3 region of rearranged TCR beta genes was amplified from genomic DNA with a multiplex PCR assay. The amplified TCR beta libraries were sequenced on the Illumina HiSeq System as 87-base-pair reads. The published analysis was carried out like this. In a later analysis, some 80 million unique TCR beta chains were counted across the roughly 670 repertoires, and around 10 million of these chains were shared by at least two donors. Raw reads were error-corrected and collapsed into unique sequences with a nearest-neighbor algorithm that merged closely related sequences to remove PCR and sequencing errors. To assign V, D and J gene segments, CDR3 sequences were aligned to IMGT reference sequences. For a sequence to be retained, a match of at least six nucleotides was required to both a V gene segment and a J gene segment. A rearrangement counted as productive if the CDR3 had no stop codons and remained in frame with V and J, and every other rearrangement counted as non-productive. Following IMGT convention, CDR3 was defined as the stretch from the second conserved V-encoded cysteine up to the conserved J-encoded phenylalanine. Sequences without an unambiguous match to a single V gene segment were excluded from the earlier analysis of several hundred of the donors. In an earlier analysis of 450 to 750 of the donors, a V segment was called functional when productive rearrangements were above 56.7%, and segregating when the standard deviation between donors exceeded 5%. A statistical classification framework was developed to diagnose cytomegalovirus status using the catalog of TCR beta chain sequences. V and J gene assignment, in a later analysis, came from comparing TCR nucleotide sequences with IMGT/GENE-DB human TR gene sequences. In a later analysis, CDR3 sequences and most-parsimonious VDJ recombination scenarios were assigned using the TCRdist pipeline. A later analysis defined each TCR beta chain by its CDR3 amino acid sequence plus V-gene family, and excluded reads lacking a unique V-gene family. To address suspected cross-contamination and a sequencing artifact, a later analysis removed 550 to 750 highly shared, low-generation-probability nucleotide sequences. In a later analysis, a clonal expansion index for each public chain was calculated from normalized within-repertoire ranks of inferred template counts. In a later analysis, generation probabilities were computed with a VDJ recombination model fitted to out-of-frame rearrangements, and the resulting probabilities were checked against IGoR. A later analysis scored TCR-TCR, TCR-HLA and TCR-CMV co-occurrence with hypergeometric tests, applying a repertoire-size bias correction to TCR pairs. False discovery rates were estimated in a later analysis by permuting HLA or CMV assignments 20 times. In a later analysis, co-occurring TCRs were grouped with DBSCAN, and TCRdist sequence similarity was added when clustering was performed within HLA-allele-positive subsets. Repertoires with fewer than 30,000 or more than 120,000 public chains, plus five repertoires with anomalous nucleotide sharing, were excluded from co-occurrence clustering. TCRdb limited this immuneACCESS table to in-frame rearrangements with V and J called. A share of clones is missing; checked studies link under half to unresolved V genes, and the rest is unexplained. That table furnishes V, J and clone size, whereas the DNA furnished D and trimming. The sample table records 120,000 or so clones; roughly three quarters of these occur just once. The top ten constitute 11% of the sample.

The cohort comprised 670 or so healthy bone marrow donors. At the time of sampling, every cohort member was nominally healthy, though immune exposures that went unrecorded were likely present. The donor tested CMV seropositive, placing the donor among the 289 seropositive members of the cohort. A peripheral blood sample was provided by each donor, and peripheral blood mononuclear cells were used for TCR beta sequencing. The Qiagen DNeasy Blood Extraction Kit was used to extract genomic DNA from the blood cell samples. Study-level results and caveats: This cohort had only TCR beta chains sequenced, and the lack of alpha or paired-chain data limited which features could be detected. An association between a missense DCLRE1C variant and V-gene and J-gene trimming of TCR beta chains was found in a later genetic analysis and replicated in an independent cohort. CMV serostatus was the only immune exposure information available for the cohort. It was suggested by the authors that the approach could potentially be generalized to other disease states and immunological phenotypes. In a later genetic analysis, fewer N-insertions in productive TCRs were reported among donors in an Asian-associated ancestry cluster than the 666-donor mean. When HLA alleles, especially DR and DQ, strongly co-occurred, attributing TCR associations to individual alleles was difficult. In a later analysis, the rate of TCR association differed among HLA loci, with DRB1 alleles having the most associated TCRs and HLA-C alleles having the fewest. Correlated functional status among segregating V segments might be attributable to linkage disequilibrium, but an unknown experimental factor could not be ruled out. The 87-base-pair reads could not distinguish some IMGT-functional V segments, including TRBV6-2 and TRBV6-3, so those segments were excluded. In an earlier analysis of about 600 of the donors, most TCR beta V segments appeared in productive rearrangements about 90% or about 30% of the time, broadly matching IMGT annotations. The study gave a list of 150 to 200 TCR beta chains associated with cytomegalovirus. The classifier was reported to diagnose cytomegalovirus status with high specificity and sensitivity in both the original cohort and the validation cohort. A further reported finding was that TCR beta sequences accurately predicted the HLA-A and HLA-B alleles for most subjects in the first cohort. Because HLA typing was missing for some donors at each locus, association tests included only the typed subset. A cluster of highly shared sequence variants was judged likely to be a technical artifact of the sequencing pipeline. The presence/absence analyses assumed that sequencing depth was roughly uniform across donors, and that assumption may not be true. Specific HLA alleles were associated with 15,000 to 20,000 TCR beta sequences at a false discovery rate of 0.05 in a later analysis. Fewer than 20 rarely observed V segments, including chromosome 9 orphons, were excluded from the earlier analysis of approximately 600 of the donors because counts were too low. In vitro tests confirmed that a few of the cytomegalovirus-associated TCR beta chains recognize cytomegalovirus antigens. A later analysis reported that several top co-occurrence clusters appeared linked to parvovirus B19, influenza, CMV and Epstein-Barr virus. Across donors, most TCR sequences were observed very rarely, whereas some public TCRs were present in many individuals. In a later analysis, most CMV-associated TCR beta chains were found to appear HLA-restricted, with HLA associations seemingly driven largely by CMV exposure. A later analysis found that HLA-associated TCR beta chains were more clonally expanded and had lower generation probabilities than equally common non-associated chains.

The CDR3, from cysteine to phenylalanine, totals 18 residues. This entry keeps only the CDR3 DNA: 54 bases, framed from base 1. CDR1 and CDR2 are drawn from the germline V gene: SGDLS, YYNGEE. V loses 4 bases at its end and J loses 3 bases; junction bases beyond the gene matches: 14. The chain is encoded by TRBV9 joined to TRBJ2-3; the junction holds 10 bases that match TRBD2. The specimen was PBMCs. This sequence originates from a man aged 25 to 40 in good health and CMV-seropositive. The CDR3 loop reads CASSPGTSANPRTDTQYF. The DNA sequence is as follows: TGTGCCAGCAGCCCCGGGACTAGCGCGAACCCGAGGACAGATACGCAGTATTTT.